This entry concerns a single T cell receptor (beta chain). Antigen specificity is unknown. The data belong to a study of CD8+ T cells in alopecia areata. Study results and limitations: Clonality exceeded that of normal scalp in lesional scalp, most notably in alopecia totalis/universalis. Between patients, shared TCR sequences were less clear than in mice. This was possibly due in part to HLA diversity in the patient population.

The CDR3 is made up of 14 amino acids. Germline CDR1 and CDR2: MDHEN and SYDVKM. V gave up 5 bases and J gave up 6 bases, with 17 bases separating them. It was cDNA, reverse transcribed from extracted RNA, that served as the sequencing template. Assay: immunoSEQ multiplex PCR; the TCRdb copy retains only in-frame clones and omits some. Of 100,000 to 150,000 clones listed, around 48% are singletons. The rearrangement links TRBV28 to TRBJ2-7, with D unclear. Sequenced sample: NKG2D-low CD8+ T cells sorted from blood. The source of this sequence is a human donor with alopecia areata. The CDR3 sequence is CASSGVLFVSEQYF. CDR3 nucleotide sequence: TGTGCCAGCAGTGGCGTCCTTTTCGTCTCCGAGCAGTACTTC.